Listed here are 26 T cell receptor beta chains from one sample, sequenced in a study of post-analysis software for immune sequencing data. The library was made from cDNA and included unique molecular identifiers. Via MiXCR, TCRdb re-called the PCR reads, giving one row per CDR3 protein. The table records about 500,000 distinct CDR3 sequences, 45% of them present only once. Their antigens are not known. General study points: In patients, TRBV5-6, TRBV5-1 and TRBV20-1 belonged to five or six TRBV segments found more frequently than in controls.

The sample was blood. The receptor set was obtained from a girl between 10 and 17 years old with multiple sclerosis.

The V call is TRBV5-6, the J call TRBJ2-7; 8 bases agree with TRBD2. The V segment lost 4 bases and the J segment 5 bases; nucleotides outside the gene matches: 8. The germline V gene has CDR1 SGHDT and CDR2 YYEEEE. CDR3 length: 14 residues. The CDR3: CASSEGLVSNEQYF. DNA for the CDR3: TGTGCCAGCAGCGAGGGACTAGTATCGAACGAGCAGTACTTC.

The sample holds a few counts of this clonotype. V gene TRBV12-3 or TRBV12-4 combines with J gene TRBJ2-5, with 7 nucleotides matching TRBD1. There are 14 residues in the CDR3. The V segment lost 5 bases and the J segment 2 bases; nucleotides outside the gene matches: 5. CDR3 in DNA: TGTGCCAGCAGTCAACAGGGGCCACAAGAGACCCAGTACTTC. Its protein product is CASSQQGPQETQYF.

The J gene is TRBJ2-1, the V gene TRBV20-1; possibly TRBD2 for D (5 bases). Per the germline V gene, CDR1 is DFQATT and CDR2 is SNEGSKA (reference sequence). Trimming cost V 7 bases and J 1 base, with 11 bases left between them. The CDR3 contains 13 residues. CDR3 region: CSVRAASYNEQFF. The CDR3 DNA reads TGCAGTGTGCGGGCGGCATCCTACAATGAGCAGTTCTTC.

The chain combines TRBV28 with TRBJ1-2, with D hard to call. The V gene's germline CDR1 is MDHEN and CDR2 SYDVKM. The CDR3 totals 12 residues. The V and J ends lost 6 bases and 3 bases respectively, with 8 bases between them. For the CDR3, the DNA is TGTGCCAGCAGCCAGAGATACTATGGCTACACCTTC. Amino acid sequence: CASSQRYYGYTF.

About this clonotype: Mismatch with germline at one junction end may stem from a read error. The chain links TRBV20-1 to TRBJ2-7, with 8 positions matching TRBD2. CDR3 length: 14 amino acids. CDR1 and CDR2 from the germline V gene are DFQATT and SNEGSKA (reference sequence). CDR3 nucleotides: TGCAGTGCTGGAAGCGGGAGAGTTTCCTGCGAGCAGTACTTC. It codes for CSAGSGRVSCEQYF.

The chain employs TRBV5-5 and TRBJ2-1; possibly TRBD2 for D (5 bases). The CDR3 loop spans 14 amino acids. Germline V gives CDR1 SGHKS, CDR2 YYEKEE (reference sequence). The V and J ends lost 4 bases and 8 bases respectively, with 16 bases between them. CDR3 protein: CASSRTPEGDEQFF. In DNA form, the CDR3 reads TGTGCCAGCAGCAGGACCCCCGAGGGTGATGAGCAGTTCTTC. Looking up the rest from reference TRBV5-5 and TRBJ2-1 gives the full variable domain: DAGVTQSPTHLIKTRGQQVTLRCSPISGHKSVSWYQQVLGQGPQFIFQYYEKEERGRGNFPDRFSARQFPNYSSELNVNALLLGDSALYLCASSRTPEGDEQFFGPGTRLTVL.

This clonotype turned up a few times. This chain links TRBV7-2 with TRBJ2-7, with 8 bases lining up with TRBD2. The CDR3 spans 17 residues. Germline trimming cut 4 bases from V and 3 bases from J; bases unmatched to any gene: 14. The germline CDR1 and CDR2 sequences are SGHTA and FQGNSA. This CDR3 reads CASSSKSAGTSSYEQYF. CDR3 nucleotides: TGTGCCAGCAGCTCAAAGTCCGCCGGGACTAGTAGCTACGAGCAGTACTTC.

This chain connects TRBV20-1 to TRBJ1-2, with 7 bases identical to TRBD1. The junction had 10 bases not matched to a gene; V was cut back by 2 bases and J by 7 bases. Germline V CDR1 and CDR2: DFQATT, SNEGSKA (reference sequence). This CDR3 is built from 14 residues. The CDR3 reads CSARLSQGMGGYTF. In nucleotides, the CDR3 is TGCAGTGCTAGACTATCACAGGGGATGGGTGGCTACACCTTC.

This chain joins TRBV18 and TRBJ2-3, with 7 nucleotides matching TRBD2. This CDR3 comprises 16 residues. With 3 bases clipped from V and 1 base from J, the junction kept 7 bases outside the gene matches. Germline-derived CDR1 and CDR2 are KGHSH and LQKENI. CDR3: CASSPGAGVGTDTQYF. CDR3 sequence (DNA): TGTGCCAGCTCACCCGGGGCGGGAGTCGGCACAGATACGCAGTATTTT. Based on the CDR3 plus reference TRBV18 and TRBJ2-3, the full variable domain is NAGVMQNPRHLVRRRGQEARLRCSPMKGHSHVYWYRQLPEEGLKFMVYLQKENIIDESGMPKERFSAEFPKEGPSILRIQQVVRGDSAAYFCASSPGAGVGTDTQYFGPGTRLTVL.

The CDR3 reads CASGITGYEANVLTF. CDR3 coding DNA: TGTGCCAGCGGAATAACAGGGTATGAGGCCAACGTCCTGACTTTC. The genes are TRBV6-1 and TRBJ2-6; D might be TRBD1 (6 bases). Trimming shortened V by 8 bases and J by 6 bases, and 17 bases separated the two germline ends. CDR3 length equals 15 residues. Per germline, CDR1 MNHNS and CDR2 SASEGT.

The chain is built from TRBV29-1 and TRBJ2-3; D is undetermined. This CDR3 comprises 12 residues. The V end lost 7 bases, the J end lost 2 bases, and 10 bases lay between the germline ends. The V gene's germline CDR1 is SQVTM and CDR2 ANQGSEA. CDR3 in DNA: TGCAGCGCTCGAACGTCCACAGATACGCAGTATTTT. Translating it yields CSARTSTDTQYF.

This chain uses TRBV5-1 with TRBJ2-1; D ambiguous. The germline CDR1 and CDR2 sequences are SGHRS and YFSETQ. This CDR3 contains 16 residues. Trimming took 0 bases from V and 1 from J, leaving 11 bases between them. For the CDR3, the DNA is TGCGCCAGCAGCTTGGAAGGAGTGGGATCCTACAATGAGCAGTTCTTC. It yields the protein CASSLEGVGSYNEQFF.

This clonotype showed up just a few times. This chain uses TRBV3-1 with TRBJ2-5; D gene uncertain. Germline-derived CDR1 and CDR2 are LGHDT and YNNKEL (reference sequence). The CDR3 runs to 14 residues. The V gene lost 0 bases and the J gene lost 2 bases, with 7 bases spanning the gap. CDR3 in amino acids: CASSQDTHQETQYF. The CDR3 coding sequence is TGTGCCAGCAGCCAAGATACACATCAAGAGACCCAGTACTTC.

V and J are TRBV18 and TRBJ2-1; TRBD1 matches 7 bases. CDR1 and CDR2 from the germline V gene are KGHSH and LQKENI. J was trimmed by 2 bases and V by 4 bases; bases with no gene match: 8. The CDR3 totals 16 residues. The CDR3 sequence: CASSLSQGIAYNEQFF. The CDR3 bases are TGTGCCAGCTCACTGTCACAGGGGATAGCCTACAATGAGCAGTTCTTC. Full variable domain (outside the CDR3, taken from reference TRBV18 and TRBJ2-1): NAGVMQNPRHLVRRRGQEARLRCSPMKGHSHVYWYRQLPEEGLKFMVYLQKENIIDESGMPKERFSAEFPKEGPSILRIQQVVRGDSAAYFCASSLSQGIAYNEQFFGPGTRLTVL.

Comment on this clonotype: One junction end does not reproduce the germline sequence, and a read error may be involved. V usage is TRBV19 and J usage is TRBJ1-2, with no clear D. The V gene's germline CDR1 is LNHDA and CDR2 SQIVND (reference sequence). CDR3 size: 15 residues. The CDR3 protein is CVSSLDGPSNYGYTF. DNA for the CDR3: TGTGTCAGTAGCCTAGACGGACCGTCTAACTATGGCTACACCTTC.

Only a few counts were recorded for this clonotype. This sequence joins TRBV29-1 and TRBJ2-7; D may match TRBD1 or TRBD2 (7 bases each). Trimming removed 4 bases from V and 2 bases from J, with 15 bases in between. CDR1 is SQVTM, CDR2 ANQGSEA, per germline. The CDR3 spans 14 residues. CDR3 region: CSVVLAGGAYEQYF. DNA of the CDR3: TGCAGCGTTGTCCTAGCAGGGGGGGCCTACGAGCAGTACTTC.

V usage is TRBV20-1 and J usage is TRBJ1-1; D might be TRBD1 (5 bases). CDR3 length equals 13 residues. V was trimmed by 2 bases and J by 6 bases, leaving 13 bases between them. The germline gives CDR1 DFQATT, CDR2 SNEGSKA (reference sequence). The CDR3 DNA sequence: TGCAGTGCTAGATCTCCAGGGACCCCTGAAGCTTTCTTT. This gives the protein CSARSPGTPEAFF.

The CDR3 is CASSLDREPLWEQFF. CDR3 coding DNA: TGTGCCAGCAGCTTAGACCGGGAGCCCCTCTGGGAGCAGTTCTTC. The rearrangement joins TRBV7-9 to TRBJ2-1, with D maybe TRBD2 (6 bases). Germline values: CDR1 SEHNR, CDR2 FQNEAQ (reference sequence). The CDR3 consists of 15 residues. V was shortened by 1 base and J by 10 bases, with 17 bases between the two germline ends. Combining the CDR3 with reference TRBV7-9 and TRBJ2-1 gives the whole variable domain DTGVSQNPRHKITKRGQNVTFRCDPISEHNRLYWYRQTLGQGPEFLTYFQNEAQLEKSRLLSDRFSAERPKGSFSTLEIQRTEQGDSAMYLCASSLDREPLWEQFFGPGTRLTVL.

The V gene is TRBV12-3 or TRBV12-4, the J gene TRBJ1-2; D is uncertain. This CDR3 spans 15 amino acids. The germline V and J ends were trimmed by 7 bases and 4 bases, with 19 bases remaining between them. DNA for the CDR3: TGTGCCAGCACCCACCATGACCAGTGGAGCTATGGCTACACCTTC. Amino acid sequence: CASTHHDQWSYGYTF.

This clonotype was recorded a few times. The chain has TRBV20-1 and TRBJ2-5, with 10 bases matching TRBD1. The CDR3 length is 16 residues. The V gene's germline CDR1 is DFQATT and CDR2 SNEGSKA (reference sequence). V dropped 6 bases and J dropped 5; count of bases not matched to a gene: 15. CDR3: CSAQRGQGTVSETQYF. Here the CDR3 DNA reads TGCAGTGCGCAGAGGGGACAGGGGACAGTATCGGAGACCCAGTACTTC.

The J gene is TRBJ2-7, the V gene TRBV4-2, with TRBD2 matching over 8 bases. The V segment lost 5 bases and the J segment 0 bases; nucleotides outside the gene matches: 6. Germline V gene data show CDR1 as LGHNA and CDR2 as YNFKEQ. The CDR3 consists of 15 residues. The DNA of the CDR3 is TGTGCCAGCAGCTACGGTAGCGGGGACTCCTACGAGCAGTACTTC. This encodes CASSYGSGDSYEQYF.

V is TRBV6-4 and J is TRBJ2-1; D possibly corresponds to TRBD2 (5 bases). V lost 2 bases and J lost 5, with 7 bases in between. This CDR3 region has 13 residues. Looked up from germline, CDR1 is MRHNA and CDR2 is SNTAGT. The CDR3 reads CASSDGENNEQFF. The CDR3 DNA follows: TGTGCCAGCAGTGACGGGGAGAACAATGAGCAGTTCTTC.

The V call is TRBV7-3, the J call TRBJ2-1, with D perhaps TRBD1 (5 bases). V gave up 2 bases and J gave up 3 bases, with 11 bases separating them. The germline V gene has CDR1 SGHTA and CDR2 FQGTGA. The CDR3 contains 15 residues. CDR3 protein: CASSLGRVIYNEQFF. The CDR3 bases are TGTGCCAGCAGCTTAGGCAGGGTGATCTACAATGAGCAGTTCTTC. Supplemented by reference TRBV7-3 and TRBJ2-1, the full variable domain reads GAGVSQTPSNKVTEKGKYVELRCDPISGHTALYWYRQSLGQGPEFLIYFQGTGAADDSGLPNDRFFAVRPEGSVSTLKIQRTERGDSAVYLCASSLGRVIYNEQFFGPGTRLTVL.

V usage is TRBV7-9 and J usage is TRBJ1-2; D is ambiguous. Looked up from germline, CDR1 is SEHNR and CDR2 is FQNEAQ (reference sequence). Trimming removed 1 base at V and 7 bases at J, with 7 bases between. CDR3 length equals 12 residues. As DNA, the CDR3 is TGTGCCAGCAGCTTAGAAATAAGTGGCTACACCTTC. Translated, it gives CASSLEISGYTF.

A few counts support this clonotype. The chain has TRBV7-2 and TRBJ1-5, with D unclear. The germline V and J ends were trimmed by 1 base and 6 bases, with 10 bases remaining between them. Germline V gene sequence: CDR1 SGHTA, CDR2 FQGNSA. The CDR3 loop spans 14 amino acids. CDR3 nucleotides: TGTGCCAGCAGCTTAGGGTGGGGAGTTCAGCCCCAGCATTTT. Translated: CASSLGWGVQPQHF.

V usage is TRBV20-1 and J usage is TRBJ1-5; the D gene is possibly TRBD1 (5 bases). Germline CDR1 is DFQATT and CDR2 is SNEGSKA (reference sequence). Trimming stripped 4 bases from V and 2 bases from J, with 18 bases between. The CDR3 has 16 amino acids. This CDR3 is CSATDSGAMGNQPQHF. The CDR3 DNA reads TGCAGTGCTACCGACAGTGGAGCCATGGGCAATCAGCCCCAGCATTTT.